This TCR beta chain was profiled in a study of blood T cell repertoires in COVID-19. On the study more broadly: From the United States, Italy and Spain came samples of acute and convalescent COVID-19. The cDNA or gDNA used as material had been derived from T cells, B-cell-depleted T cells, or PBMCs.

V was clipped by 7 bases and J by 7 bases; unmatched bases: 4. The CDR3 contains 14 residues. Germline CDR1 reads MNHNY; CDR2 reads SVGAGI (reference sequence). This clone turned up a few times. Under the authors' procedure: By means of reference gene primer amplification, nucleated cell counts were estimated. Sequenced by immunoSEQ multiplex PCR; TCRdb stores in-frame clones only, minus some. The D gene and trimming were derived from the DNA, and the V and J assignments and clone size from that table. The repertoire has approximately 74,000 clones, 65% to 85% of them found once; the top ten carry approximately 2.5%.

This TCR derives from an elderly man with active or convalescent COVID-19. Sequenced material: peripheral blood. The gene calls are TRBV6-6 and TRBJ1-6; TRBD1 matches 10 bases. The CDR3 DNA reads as TGTGCCAGCAATCCGGGACAGGGGAATTCACCCCTCCACTTT. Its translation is CASNPGQGNSPLHF.